Listed here are 26 T cell receptor beta chains from one sample, sequenced in a study of blood T cell repertoires in COVID-19. Data came from immunoSEQ multiplex PCR; TCRdb stores just in-frame clones and leaves some out. The sample includes approximately 150,000 clones, approximately 84% of them seen just once. Input material: peripheral blood. The receptor source for this set is a middle-aged man with acute or convalescent COVID-19.

V gene TRBV5-6 combines with J gene TRBJ1-2, with D uncertain. V lost 4 bases to trimming and J lost 3 bases, with 7 bases between them. This CDR3 is 12 amino acids long. Germline CDR1 reads SGHDT; CDR2 reads YYEEEE. The CDR3 DNA reads as TGTGCCAGCAGCGGGCAGTACTATGGCTACACCTTC. Translating gives CASSGQYYGYTF. Full variable domain (outside the CDR3, taken from reference TRBV5-6 and TRBJ1-2): DAGVTQSPTHLIKTRGQQVTLRCSPKSGHDTVSWYQQALGQGPQFIFQYYEEEERQRGNFPDRFSGHQFPNYSSELNVNALLLGDSALYLCASSGQYYGYTFGSGTRLTVV.

This clone has a single count. The chain uses TRBV5-1 and TRBJ2-4; 7 nucleotides align to TRBD1. V trimming: 3 bases; J trimming: 5 bases; junction bases outside the gene matches: 5. Germline CDR1 is SGHRS and CDR2 is YFSETQ. This CDR3 is built from 14 residues. CDR3 residues: CASSSGTDQNIQYF. The CDR3 coding sequence is TGCGCCAGCAGCTCCGGGACAGACCAAAACATTCAGTACTTC.

The chain carries TRBV30 and TRBJ1-1, with 10 bases matching TRBD1. V lost 5 bases, J lost 5 bases, and 5 bases stayed unmatched. The CDR3 spans 13 residues. The germline gives CDR1 GTSNPN, CDR2 SVGIG (reference sequence). CDR3 loop: CAWGTGVKTEAFF. For the CDR3, the DNA is TGTGCCTGGGGGACAGGGGTTAAAACTGAAGCTTTCTTT.

V and J are TRBV9 and TRBJ2-1; 8 bases are a match to TRBD1. Germline CDR1 is SGDLS and CDR2 is YYNGEE. CDR3 length: 15 residues. With V trimmed by 4 bases and J by 2 bases, 5 bases remained unmatched. The CDR3 DNA follows: TGTGCCAGCAGCCTCGACAGGGGCCCCTACAATGAGCAGTTCTTC. Its translation is CASSLDRGPYNEQFF.

The CDR3 nucleotides read TGTGCCAGCAGCCGAGCGACAGGGAACACTGAAGCTTTCTTT. Translated: CASSRATGNTEAFF. This chain joins TRBV11-2 and TRBJ1-1; perhaps TRBD1 as D (6 bases). The CDR3 length is 14 residues. V lost 5 bases and J lost 1, with 11 bases in between. Germline lookup yields CDR1 SGHAT and CDR2 FQNNGV.

This chain joins TRBV6-5 and TRBJ1-2; 7 positions match TRBD1. This CDR3 has 14 amino acids. V was pared by 6 bases and J by 3 bases, with 7 bases of the junction left unmatched. CDR1 is MNHEY, CDR2 SVGAGI, per germline. The CDR3 is CASRFFTGDYGYTF. CDR3 nucleotides: TGTGCCAGCAGGTTTTTTACAGGGGACTATGGCTACACCTTC.

This clone was observed a single time. V is TRBV6-5 and J is TRBJ2-7; D perhaps matches TRBD1 (6 bases). The CDR3 sequence is 16 residues long. In germline, CDR1 is MNHEY, CDR2 SVGAGI. Trimming left V 0 bases short and J 0 bases short, with 12 bases between. The CDR3 protein is CASSYSWGTSSYEQYF. For the CDR3, the DNA is TGTGCCAGCAGTTACTCGTGGGGGACAAGCTCCTACGAGCAGTACTTC.

Note on this clone: The germline gene is not matched at one end of the junction; a read error may be the cause. This sequence joins TRBV10-2 and TRBJ2-7, with 7 bases lining up with TRBD1. Germline V gives CDR1 WSHSY, CDR2 SAAADI. The CDR3 is 14 amino acids. The CDR3 DNA is TGCGCCAGCAGCGACGGACAGGTTGTCTACCAGCAGTACTTC. Its translation is CASSDGQVVYQQYF.

This sequence joins TRBV29-1 and TRBJ1-4; no reliable D call. Germline V lookup: CDR1 SQVTM, CDR2 ANQGSEA. V gave up 7 bases and J gave up 7 bases, with 13 bases separating them. This CDR3 is 12 amino acids long. The CDR3 region is CSAQLGGEKLFF. Written as DNA, the CDR3 is TGCAGCGCACAACTGGGAGGTGAAAAACTGTTTTTT.

The rearrangement uses TRBV27 and TRBJ2-5; TRBD2 matches at 9 bases. The length of the CDR3 is 16 residues. V lost 5 bases and J lost 5; bases outside the gene matches: 12. Per the germline V gene, CDR1 is MNHEY and CDR2 is SMNVEV (reference sequence). The chain's CDR3 is CASSGSGGPPWETQYF. In DNA form, the CDR3 reads TGTGCCAGCAGTGGCAGCGGGGGGCCCCCATGGGAGACCCAGTACTTC.

As regards this clone: The junction shows a germline mismatch at one end, possibly a read error. The chain employs TRBV7-7 and TRBJ2-1; 8 bases agree with TRBD2. The CDR3 length is 17 residues. Germline V gene lookup returns CDR1 SSHAT and CDR2 FNYEAQ (reference sequence). The CDR3, as DNA: TGTGCTAGCAGCCCCTGTAGGAGCGGGGGAACCTACAATGAGCAGTTCTTC. This translates into CASSPCRSGGTYNEQFF.

This clone was detected only once. The chain joins TRBV9 to TRBJ2-1, with TRBD2 matching 7 bases. Trimming removed 0 bases from V and 5 bases from J; junction bases left unmatched: 2. The germline V gene encodes CDR1 SGDLS and CDR2 YYNGEE. The CDR3 consists of 14 residues. The CDR3 reads CASSVAGGNNEQFF. The CDR3 DNA reads TGTGCCAGCAGCGTAGCGGGGGGTAACAATGAGCAGTTCTTC.

This rearrangement joins TRBV2 to TRBJ1-3; a weak D match, TRBD1 (6 bases). CDR3 size: 15 residues. The ends were cut back, 5 bases at V and 3 bases at J, with 14 bases in the middle. From germline, CDR1 is SNHLY and CDR2 FYNNEI. The CDR3 DNA reads TGTGCCAGCAGTTACCGCAGGGGTGGTGGAAACACCATATATTTT. It is translated as CASSYRRGGGNTIYF.

The chain links TRBV3-1 (or the pseudogene TRBV3-2) to TRBJ1-5; maybe TRBD1 (6 bases). This CDR3 contains 13 residues. Germline CDR1 is LGHDT and CDR2 is YNNKEL (reference sequence). The V and J ends lost 3 bases and 12 bases respectively, with 15 bases between them. For the CDR3, the DNA is TGTGCCAGCAGCCATTCTCAGAGGGGGGGCCAGCATTTT. Translated, it gives CASSHSQRGGQHF.

This chain links TRBV19 with TRBJ1-4; the D is unclear. In germline, CDR1 is LNHDA, CDR2 SQIVND (reference sequence). This CDR3 spans 16 amino acids. The V and J ends lost 0 bases and 8 bases respectively, with 16 bases between them. In DNA form, the CDR3 reads TGTGCCAGTAGTATAGATCCCCGGGCCGGGAGAGAAAAACTGTTTTTT. This sequence encodes CASSIDPRAGREKLFF.

This chain links TRBV18 with TRBJ2-7, with TRBD1 matching 9 bases. The CDR3 loop spans 13 amino acids. Germline V gene lookup returns CDR1 KGHSH and CDR2 LQKENI. Germline trimming cut 5 bases from V and 5 bases from J; bases unmatched to any gene: 4. The CDR3 DNA follows: TGTGCCAGCTCAGGGGGACAGGGTGACGAGCAGTACTTC. Amino acids: CASSGGQGDEQYF.

This clone was seen a single time. J is TRBJ1-5 and V is TRBV28; a weak D match, TRBD1 (5 bases). The CDR3 length is 14 residues. The germline CDR1 and CDR2 sequences are MDHEN and SYDVKM. V was pared by 4 bases and J by 0 bases, with 7 bases between. CDR3 region: CASSWGDSNQPQHF. As DNA, the CDR3 is TGTGCCAGCAGTTGGGGGGATAGCAATCAGCCCCAGCATTTT.

J is TRBJ1-1 and V is TRBV6-6; TRBD1 matches at 7 bases. CDR3 length: 14 residues. Germline CDR1 and CDR2: MNHNY and SVGAGI (reference sequence). V was clipped by 5 bases and J by 7 bases; unmatched bases: 10. For the CDR3, the DNA is TGTGCCAGCAGTCTCTCGGACAGGAGGATTGAAGCTTTCTTT. Protein sequence: CASSLSDRRIEAFF.

This chain connects TRBV3-1 (or the pseudogene TRBV3-2) to TRBJ2-1, with D maybe TRBD2 (6 bases). In germline, CDR1 is LGHDT, CDR2 YNNKEL (reference sequence). V shed 1 base and J shed 2 bases, with 9 bases lying between them. This CDR3 contains 15 residues. Written as DNA, the CDR3 is TGTGCCAGCAGCCAAGGGCGCGGGGCCTACAATGAGCAGTTCTTC. It encodes CASSQGRGAYNEQFF.

For the CDR3, the DNA is TGTGCCAGCAGTGAGCAGGGGGTGGGTGAGCAGTTCTTC. The encoded protein is CASSEQGVGEQFF. V is TRBV2 and J is TRBJ2-1; 7 bases are a match to TRBD1. Germline V lookup: CDR1 SNHLY, CDR2 FYNNEI. CDR3 length equals 13 residues. The V and J ends lost 3 bases and 9 bases, in that order; junction bases with no gene match: 5. Full variable domain (outside the CDR3, taken from reference TRBV2 and TRBJ2-1): EPEVTQTPSHQVTQMGQEVILRCVPISNHLYFYWYRQILGQKVEFLVSFYNNEISEKSEIFDDQFSVERPDGSNFTLKIRSTKLEDSAMYFCASSEQGVGEQFFGPGTRLTVL.

This chain joins TRBV15 and TRBJ2-3; 11 bases agree with TRBD2. The CDR3 has 16 amino acids. After removal of 3 bases from V and 0 bases from J, the junction contained 2 bases not matched to a gene. CDR1 is LNHNV, CDR2 YYDKDF, per germline (reference sequence). CDR3 bases: TGTGCCACCAGCAGTACTAGCGGGGGAAGCACAGATACGCAGTATTTT. Translation: CATSSTSGGSTDTQYF.

The chain combines TRBV7-2 with TRBJ2-5; 8 positions agree with TRBD2. Germline V lookup: CDR1 SGHTA, CDR2 FQGNSA. The CDR3 extends over 16 amino acids. The ends lost 4 bases at V and 1 base at J; junction bases unmatched: 8. The CDR3 spells CASSSVSGGLQETQYF. As DNA, the CDR3 is TGTGCCAGCAGCTCCGTATCGGGGGGGCTCCAAGAGACCCAGTACTTC.

This rearrangement joins TRBV13 to TRBJ1-6, with 7 bases fitting TRBD1. The trim removed 4 bases at V and 9 bases at J, leaving 6 bases unmatched. Germline assignment: CDR1 PRHDT and CDR2 FYEKMQ (reference sequence). This CDR3 region has 14 residues. The CDR3 DNA follows: TGTGCCAGCAGCTCTACAGGGGCCGGTTCACCCCTCCACTTT. Protein sequence: CASSSTGAGSPLHF.

This clone was seen a single time. The V call is TRBV5-1, the J call TRBJ1-5, with D possibly being TRBD1 (5 bases). The CDR3 covers 13 residues. The V gene's germline CDR1 is SGHRS and CDR2 YFSETQ. Trimming stripped 0 bases from V and 10 bases from J, with 11 bases between. CDR3 loop: CASSLERGYPQHF. CDR3 DNA sequence: TGCGCCAGCAGCTTGGAAAGGGGTTATCCCCAGCATTTT.

The chain is built from TRBV6-5 and TRBJ2-1; 8 nucleotides match TRBD1. CDR3 length: 14 residues. Trimming at V came to 6 bases and at J to 8 bases, leaving 9 bases not matched to a gene. Germline V gives CDR1 MNHEY, CDR2 SVGAGI. The CDR3 bases are TGTGCCAGCAGCGCAGGGGGCTTTAGTTATGAGCAGTTCTTC. It codes for CASSAGGFSYEQFF.

This clone has only a few counts. The gene calls are TRBV28 and TRBJ2-7; tentatively, D is TRBD1 (6 bases). The CDR3 has 11 amino acids. The germline CDR1 and CDR2 sequences are MDHEN and SYDVKM. The V end was cut by 5 bases, the J end by 4 bases, with 6 bases between. CDR3 region: CASSDRYEQYF. CDR3 DNA: TGTGCCAGCAGTGACAGGTACGAGCAGTACTTC.